This TCR beta chain is from a study of blood T cell repertoires in COVID-19. Participants were aged about 18 to 89 years from around 26 US areas. Two consecutive negative NP/OP PCR tests, clearance, or resolved symptoms defined Cohort 3 recovery. Germline CDR1 is SGHTA and CDR2 is FQGTGA. The V end was cut by 4 bases, the J end by 0 bases, with 11 bases between. The CDR3 runs to 15 residues. The protocol was immunoSEQ multiplex PCR, while the TCRdb copy is restricted to in-frame clones and leaves out a portion. The table lists 350,000 to 450,000 clones, 89% of them singletons. Sequenced input: PBMCs or T cells enriched from blood (not recorded which). This clonotype was sampled from a woman in her twenties or thirties who had recovered from COVID-19. This chain joins TRBV7-3 and TRBJ2-3; D is perhaps TRBD1 (6 bases). CDR3 coding DNA: TGTGCCAGCAGCTATGGACAGACTAGCACAGATACGCAGTATTTT. Its translation is CASSYGQTSTDTQYF. Based on the CDR3 plus reference TRBV7-3 and TRBJ2-3, the full variable domain is GAGVSQTPSNKVTEKGKYVELRCDPISGHTALYWYRQSLGQGPEFLIYFQGTGAADDSGLPNDRFFAVRPEGSVSTLKIQRTERGDSAVYLCASSYGQTSTDTQYFGPGTRLTVL.